This TCR beta chain was sequenced during a study of blood T cell repertoires in COVID-19. Study processing details: Estimates of nucleated cell counts were drawn from the amplification of reference gene primers. Sequencing was performed with immunoSEQ multiplex PCR; in TCRdb, only in-frame clones are kept and a portion is missing. D and trimming come from the DNA, and the V and J calls and clone size come from that table. Here the sample spans some 130,000 clones, roughly three quarters being singletons. The CDR3 is made up of 16 amino acids. The junction had 14 bases not matched to a gene; V was cut back by 5 bases and J by 7 bases. Per the germline V gene, CDR1 is MNHEY and CDR2 is SVGEGT.

The origin of this receptor is a woman aged 70 to 79 with acute or convalescent COVID-19. The sequenced sample consisted of peripheral blood. The J gene is TRBJ1-1, the V gene TRBV6-2 or TRBV6-3, with 9 bases matching TRBD1. The DNA of the CDR3 is TGTGCCAGCAGTCCCTCGGGACAGGGAGGATCGAATGAAGCTTTCTTT. This encodes CASSPSGQGGSNEAFF.